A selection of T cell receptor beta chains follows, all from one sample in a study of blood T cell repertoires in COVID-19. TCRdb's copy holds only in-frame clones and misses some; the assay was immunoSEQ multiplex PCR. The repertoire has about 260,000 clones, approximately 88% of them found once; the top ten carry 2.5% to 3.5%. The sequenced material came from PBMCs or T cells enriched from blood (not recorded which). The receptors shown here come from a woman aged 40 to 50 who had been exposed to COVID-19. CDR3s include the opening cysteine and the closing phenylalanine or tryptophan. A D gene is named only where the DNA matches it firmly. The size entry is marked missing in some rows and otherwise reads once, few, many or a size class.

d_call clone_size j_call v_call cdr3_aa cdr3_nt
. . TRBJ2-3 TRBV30 CAWNAATDTQYF TGTGCCTGGAACGCGGCCACAGATACGCAGTATTTT
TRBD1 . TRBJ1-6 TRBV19 CASRPGQQNSPLHF TGTGCCAGTAGACCGGGACAGCAAAATTCACCCCTCCACTTT
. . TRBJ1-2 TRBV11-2 CASSQGGYGYTF TGTGCCAGCAGTCAAGGAGGGTATGGCTACACCTTC
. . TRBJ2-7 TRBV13 CASSTWKGEQYF TGTGCCAGCAGCACTTGGAAGGGGGAGCAGTACTTC
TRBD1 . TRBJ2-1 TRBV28 CASSSMGQRLLNEQFF TGTGCCAGCAGTTCAATGGGACAGCGACTCCTCAATGAGCAGTTCTTC
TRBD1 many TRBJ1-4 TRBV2 CASVRQGAYEKLFF TGTGCCAGCGTACGACAGGGGGCATATGAAAAACTGTTTTTT
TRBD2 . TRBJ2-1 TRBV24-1 CATSEPGTSVEQFF TGTGCCACCAGTGAACCCGGGACTAGCGTCGAGCAGTTCTTC
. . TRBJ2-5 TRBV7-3 CASSLSGAGETQYF TGTGCCAGCAGCTTATCAGGGGCAGGGGAGACCCAGTACTTC
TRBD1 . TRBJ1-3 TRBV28 CASTTWTGGEDTIYF TGTGCCAGCACCACGTGGACAGGGGGAGAAGACACCATATATTTT
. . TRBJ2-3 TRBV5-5 CASSLASASADTDTQYF TGTGCCAGCAGCTTGGCCTCGGCTAGCGCTGACACAGATACGCAGTATTTT
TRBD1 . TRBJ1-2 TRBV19 CASSNQGDGYTF TGTGCCAGTAGTAACCAGGGGGATGGCTACACCTTC
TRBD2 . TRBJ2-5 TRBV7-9 CASSPNLGLAGEETQYF TGTGCCAGCAGCCCAAACCTGGGACTAGCGGGAGAAGAGACCCAGTACTTC
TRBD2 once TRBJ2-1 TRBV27 CASYPLGGGLNNEQFF TGTGCCAGTTACCCCCTGGGCGGGGGGCTCAACAATGAGCAGTTCTTC
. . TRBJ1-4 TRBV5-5 CASSFVAALANEKLFF TGTGCCAGCAGCTTCGTCGCGGCGTTGGCTAATGAAAAACTGTTTTTT
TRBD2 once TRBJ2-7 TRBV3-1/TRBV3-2 CASRLAGGPYEQYF TGTGCCAGCCGACTAGCGGGGGGGCCCTACGAGCAGTACTTC
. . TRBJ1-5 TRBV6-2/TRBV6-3 CASSYGGAEQPQHF TGTGCCAGCAGTTATGGGGGGGCTGAACAGCCCCAGCATTTT
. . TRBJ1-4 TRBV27 CASRGPRGGAEEKLFF TGTGCCAGCAGGGGACCCCGGGGAGGGGCGGAAGAAAAACTGTTTTTT
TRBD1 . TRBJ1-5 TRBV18 CASSPEQGRYSNQPQHF TGTGCCAGCTCACCTGAACAGGGGAGGTATAGCAATCAGCCCCAGCATTTT
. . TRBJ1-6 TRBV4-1 CASSHPRTERNSPLHF TGCGCCAGCAGCCACCCCCGGACAGAGAGAAATTCACCCCTCCACTTT
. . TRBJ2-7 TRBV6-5 CASSYIPQVEQYF TGTGCCAGCAGTTACATCCCGCAGGTCGAGCAGTACTTC
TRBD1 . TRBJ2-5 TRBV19 CASSIRGGRGRETQYF TGTGCCAGTAGTATTCGAGGGGGCCGCGGGCGAGAGACCCAGTACTTC
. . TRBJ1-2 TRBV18 CASSPQGLGGYGYTF TGTGCCAGCTCACCACAAGGGTTGGGGGGCTATGGCTACACCTTC
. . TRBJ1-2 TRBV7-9 CAGSGVNYGYTF TGTGCCGGATCGGGGGTGAACTATGGCTACACCTTC
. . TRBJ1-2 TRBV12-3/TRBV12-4 CASTPSFGYGYTF TGTGCCAGCACCCCCTCGTTCGGCTATGGCTACACCTTC
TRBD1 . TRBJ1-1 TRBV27 CASSRGQVFTEAFF TGTGCCAGCAGTAGGGGACAGGTATTCACTGAAGCTTTCTTT
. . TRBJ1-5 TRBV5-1 CASSLGQKHQPQHF TGCGCCAGCAGCTTGGGACAGAAACATCAGCCCCAGCATTTT
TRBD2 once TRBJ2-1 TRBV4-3 CASSQDTSGRGVEQFF TGCGCCAGCAGCCAAGACACTAGCGGGAGAGGCGTAGAGCAGTTCTTC
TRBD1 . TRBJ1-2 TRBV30 CAWGEQTGEGYTF TGTGCCTGGGGGGAGCAGACAGGGGAGGGCTACACCTTC
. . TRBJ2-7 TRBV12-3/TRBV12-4 CATGPGFGVEQYF TGTGCCACCGGGCCGGGATTCGGGGTGGAGCAGTACTTC
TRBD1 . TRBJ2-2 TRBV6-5 CASARDRNTGELFF TGTGCCAGCGCCCGGGACAGGAACACCGGGGAGCTGTTTTTT
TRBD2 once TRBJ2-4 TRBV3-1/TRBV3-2 CASSQAAGGRIQYF TGTGCCAGCAGCCAAGCGGCGGGGGGGCGCATTCAGTACTTC
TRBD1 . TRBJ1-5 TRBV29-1 CSVLSGTGNQPQHF TGCAGCGTCCTATCCGGGACAGGGAATCAGCCCCAGCATTTT
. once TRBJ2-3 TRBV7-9 CASSPWLSGGTQYF TGTGCCAGCAGCCCTTGGTTGAGTGGAGGTACGCAGTATTTT
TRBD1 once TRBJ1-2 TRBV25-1 CASSGLRDRVNANYGYTF TGTGCCAGCAGTGGGCTCCGGGACAGGGTCAACGCTAACTATGGCTACACCTTC
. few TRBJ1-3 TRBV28 CASSLEGRGNTIYF TGTGCCAGCAGTTTGGAGGGGAGGGGAAACACCATATATTTT
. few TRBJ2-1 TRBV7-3 CANVNGRDWEFF TGTGCCAACGTGAATGGCCGGGACTGGGAGTTCTTC
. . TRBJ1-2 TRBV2 CASSEAGARTEGYTF TGTGCCAGCAGTGAAGCCGGCGCCCGGACAGAGGGCTACACCTTC
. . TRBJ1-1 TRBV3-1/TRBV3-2 CASSKVTGITEAFF TGTGCCAGCAGCAAAGTTACAGGGATCACTGAAGCTTTCTTT
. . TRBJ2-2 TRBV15 CATSRGEGVGTGELFF TGTGCCACCAGCAGAGGGGAAGGGGTCGGCACCGGGGAGCTGTTTTTT
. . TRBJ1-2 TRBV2 CASSRGSNNYGYTF TGTGCCAGCAGCAGGGGTTCTAATAACTATGGCTACACCTTC
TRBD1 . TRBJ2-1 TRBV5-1 CASSSGQGSNEQFF TGCGCCAGCAGCTCCGGACAGGGTTCAAATGAGCAGTTCTTC
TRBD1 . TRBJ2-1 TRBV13 CASSPLRGTPFSYNEQFF TGTGCCAGCAGCCCCCTCAGGGGGACACCCTTCTCCTACAATGAGCAGTTCTTC
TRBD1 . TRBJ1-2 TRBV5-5 CASSLTGTGYNYGYTF TGTGCCAGCAGCCTAACCGGGACAGGGTACAACTATGGCTACACCTTC
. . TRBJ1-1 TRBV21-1 CASSSWESLNTEAFF TGTGCCAGCAGCAGCTGGGAGTCTTTGAACACTGAAGCTTTCTTT
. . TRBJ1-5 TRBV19 CASSRAPTEPQHF TGTGCCAGTAGTAGGGCCCCGACCGAGCCCCAGCATTTT
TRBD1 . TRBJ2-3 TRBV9 CASRGQGTQYF TGTGCCAGCAGAGGACAGGGGACGCAGTATTTT
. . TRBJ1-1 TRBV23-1 CASSQFFRGFSAAFF TGCGCCAGCAGTCAATTCTTTAGAGGGTTTAGCGCAGCTTTCTTT
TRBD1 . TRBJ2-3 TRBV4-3 CASSRGTGADTQYF TGCGCCAGCAGCCGAGGGACAGGGGCAGATACGCAGTATTTT